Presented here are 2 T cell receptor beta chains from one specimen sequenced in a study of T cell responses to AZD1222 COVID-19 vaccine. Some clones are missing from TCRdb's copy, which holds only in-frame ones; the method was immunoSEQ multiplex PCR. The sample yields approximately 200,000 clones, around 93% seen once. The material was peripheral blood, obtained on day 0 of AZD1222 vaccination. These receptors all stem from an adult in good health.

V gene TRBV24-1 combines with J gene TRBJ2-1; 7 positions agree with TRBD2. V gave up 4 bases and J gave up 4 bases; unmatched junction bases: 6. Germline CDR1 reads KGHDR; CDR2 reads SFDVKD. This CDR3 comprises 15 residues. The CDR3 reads CATSDSSGTYNEQFF. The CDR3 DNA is TGTGCCACCAGTGACTCTAGCGGAACTTACAATGAGCAGTTCTTC.

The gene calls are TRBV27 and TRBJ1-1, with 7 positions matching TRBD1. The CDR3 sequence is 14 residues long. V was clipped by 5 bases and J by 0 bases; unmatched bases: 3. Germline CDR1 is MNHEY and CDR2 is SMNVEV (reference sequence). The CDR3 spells CASSLGQVNTEAFF. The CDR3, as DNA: TGTGCCAGCAGTCTCGGACAGGTGAACACTGAAGCTTTCTTT.